A single sample gave rise to the 27 T cell receptor beta chains below, sequenced in a study of T cell responses to AZD1222 COVID-19 vaccine. This table comes from immunoSEQ multiplex PCR, and its TCRdb copy is limited to in-frame clones, with some not included. The sample records 120,000 or so clones, approximately 90% being singletons. The sample in question was peripheral blood, obtained on day 0 of AZD1222 vaccination. Every receptor here comes from an adult in good health.

The chain links TRBV5-1 to TRBJ2-5, with 7 bases that match TRBD1. With 4 bases clipped from V and 3 bases from J, the junction kept 6 bases outside the gene matches. CDR1 SGHRS and CDR2 YFSETQ come from the germline V gene. The CDR3 consists of 14 residues. CDR3 region: CASSLQGVEETQYF. The DNA for the CDR3 is TGCGCCAGCAGCCTCCAGGGGGTTGAAGAGACCCAGTACTTC. Looking up the rest from reference TRBV5-1 and TRBJ2-5 gives the full variable domain: KAGVTQTPRYLIKTRGQQVTLSCSPISGHRSVSWYQQTPGQGLQFLFEYFSETQRNKGNFPGRFSGRQFSNSRSEMNVSTLELGDSALYLCASSLQGVEETQYFGPGTRLLVL.

J is TRBJ1-2 and V is TRBV2; D is possibly TRBD1 (5 bases). The CDR3 covers 16 residues. The V gene lost 0 bases and the J gene lost 7 bases, with 18 bases spanning the gap. Germline assignment: CDR1 SNHLY and CDR2 FYNNEI. The DNA of the CDR3 is TGTGCCAGCAGTGAAGCGGGGGATCAGCGGGGCGGTGGCTACACCTTC. Its translation is CASSEAGDQRGGGYTF.

The J gene is TRBJ1-2, the V gene TRBV6-5; 7 bases map to TRBD1. Germline loops: CDR1 MNHEY, CDR2 SVGAGI. The CDR3 length is 14 residues. Trimming removed 8 bases from V and 5 bases from J; junction bases left unmatched: 11. The CDR3 nucleotides read TGTGCCAGCCGAAGCCAGGGGGGCGGGTATGGCTACACCTTC. It is translated as CASRSQGGGYGYTF.

The rearrangement uses TRBV10-3 and TRBJ1-2; a weak D match, TRBD1 (5 bases). CDR1 and CDR2 (germline): ENHRY, SYGVKD. The CDR3 is 12 residues long. V was pared by 8 bases and J by 1 base, with 8 bases between. The CDR3 nucleotides are TGTGCCATCTCGGGGGTTAACTATGGCTACACCTTC. Its translation: CAISGVNYGYTF.

This clone was seen only once. V gene TRBV6-2 or TRBV6-3 combines with J gene TRBJ2-5; possibly TRBD1 for D (6 bases). Between the trimmed V and J ends, which lost 5 bases and 7 bases, there was a span of 14 bases. This CDR3 is built from 13 residues. CDR1 and CDR2 (germline): MNHEY, SVGEGT. The CDR3 region is CASSHPTGLTQYF. CDR3 in DNA: TGTGCCAGCAGTCACCCTACAGGGTTGACCCAGTACTTC.

This chain joins TRBV5-1 and TRBJ1-6, with no clear D. V was cut by 0 bases and J by 10 bases, with 11 bases left in between. The CDR3 loop spans 14 amino acids. Germline V gene data show CDR1 as SGHRS and CDR2 as YFSETQ. CDR3 sequence: CASSLAGLGSPLHF. CDR3 coding DNA: TGCGCCAGCAGCTTGGCCGGTTTAGGGTCACCCCTCCACTTT.

The chain has TRBV4-1 and TRBJ2-1; a weak D match, TRBD2 (6 bases). With 5 bases removed from V and 2 bases from J, the gap between germline ends came to 16 bases. CDR1 is MGHRA and CDR2 is YSYEKL in the germline V gene. The CDR3 has 16 residues. The CDR3, as DNA: TGCGCCAGCAGCTACGGGGAGGAGACCCCCTACAATGAGCAGTTCTTC. It is translated as CASSYGEETPYNEQFF.

Regarding this clone: One junction end does not reproduce the germline sequence, and a read error may be involved. V is TRBV9 and J is TRBJ2-1; 7 nucleotides agree with TRBD2. The CDR3 has 14 amino acids. Germline lookup yields CDR1 SGDLS and CDR2 YYNGEE. This CDR3 reads CARSVGASGNEQFF. The CDR3 region has the DNA TGTGCCCGCAGCGTAGGGGCTAGCGGCAATGAGCAGTTCTTC.

The gene calls are TRBV9 and TRBJ1-5; D is unclear. Trimming stripped 0 bases from V and 7 bases from J, with 8 bases between. CDR1 and CDR2 from the germline V gene are SGDLS and YYNGEE. The length of the CDR3 is 13 residues. The CDR3 spells CASSVGPRQPQHF. As DNA, the CDR3 is TGTGCCAGCAGCGTAGGCCCCAGACAGCCCCAGCATTTT.

The chain employs TRBV6-5 and TRBJ1-3, with unresolved D. Germline CDR1 reads MNHEY; CDR2 reads SVGAGI. Trimming pared 7 bases from V and 0 bases from J, leaving 13 bases between. CDR3 length: 15 amino acids. Written as DNA, the CDR3 is TGTGCCAGCACCGATCGACGGGGCTCTGGAAACACCATATATTTT. The encoded protein is CASTDRRGSGNTIYF.

This chain connects TRBV7-9 to TRBJ2-2; D possibly matches TRBD1 or TRBD2 (5 bases each). The CDR3 has 15 amino acids. Trimming cost V 2 bases and J 6 bases, with 13 bases left between them. Germline V gene lookup returns CDR1 SEHNR and CDR2 FQNEAQ (reference sequence). DNA for the CDR3: TGTGCCAGCAGCTTAAATCGGGGCCGTGCCGGGGAGCTGTTTTTT. Its protein is CASSLNRGRAGELFF.

This chain joins TRBV6-5 and TRBJ2-7; 12 bases fit TRBD2. J was trimmed by 3 bases and V by 5 bases; bases with no gene match: 5. CDR1 and CDR2 (germline): MNHEY, SVGAGI. This CDR3 spans 15 amino acids. CDR3 nucleotides: TGTGCCAGCAGTCACCGACTAGCGGGGGTCTACGAGCAGTACTTC. As protein: CASSHRLAGVYEQYF.

As DNA, the CDR3 is TGTGCCAGCAGCTTAAGGTCATCAGCCTACGAGCAGTACTTC. This sequence encodes CASSLRSSAYEQYF. This sequence joins TRBV7-2 and TRBJ2-7; D call uncertain. V lost 2 bases and J 2 bases, leaving 10 bases between the germline ends. The germline V gene encodes CDR1 SGHTA and CDR2 FQGNSA. CDR3 size: 14 residues.

V and J are TRBV9 and TRBJ2-1; D might be TRBD1 or TRBD2, each matching 5 bases. In germline, CDR1 is SGDLS, CDR2 YYNGEE. V dropped 3 bases and J dropped 7 bases, with 23 bases sitting between them. This CDR3 has 17 residues. The CDR3 coding sequence is TGTGCCAGCAGCGCAGGGACGTGGGTCAGGGCCCTTAATGAGCAGTTCTTC. Its translation is CASSAGTWVRALNEQFF.

This chain uses TRBV12-3 or TRBV12-4 with TRBJ1-2; D gene uncertain. The V end was cut by 3 bases, the J end by 7 bases, with 12 bases between. The CDR3 has 13 residues. The CDR3 loop is CASSFGGVIGYTF. The CDR3 DNA reads TGTGCCAGCAGTTTCGGCGGGGTTATTGGCTACACCTTC.

The rearrangement joins TRBV19 to TRBJ1-5; 8 bases align to TRBD1. CDR1 and CDR2 (germline): LNHDA, SQIVND (reference sequence). CDR3 length: 15 residues. After removal of 6 bases from V and 2 bases from J, the junction contained 6 bases not matched to a gene. CDR3 protein: CASSQGAGGNQPQHF. CDR3 nucleotides: TGTGCCAGTAGCCAGGGGGCTGGCGGCAATCAGCCCCAGCATTTT.

The CDR3 reads CASSSLAGRYEQYF. DNA for the CDR3: TGTGCCAGCAGTTCCTTAGCGGGGAGGTACGAGCAGTACTTC. The J gene is TRBJ2-7, the V gene TRBV28; 8 bases match TRBD2. In germline, CDR1 is MDHEN, CDR2 SYDVKM. The V segment lost 4 bases and the J segment 4 bases; nucleotides outside the gene matches: 6. The CDR3 has 14 residues.

V usage is TRBV14 and J usage is TRBJ2-7; perhaps TRBD1 as D (5 bases). V dropped 5 bases and J dropped 1 base, with 12 bases sitting between them. CDR1 is SGHDN, CDR2 FVKESK, per germline. This CDR3 comprises 14 residues. The CDR3 DNA reads TGTGCCAGCAGCTTCTCGACAGTATCCTACGAGCAGTACTTC. This codes for CASSFSTVSYEQYF.

The genes are TRBV28 and TRBJ2-7, with 9 nucleotides matching TRBD1. With V trimmed by 6 bases and J by 6 bases, 9 bases remained unmatched. Germline V gene sequence: CDR1 MDHEN, CDR2 SYDVKM. The CDR3 is 14 residues long. The CDR3 coding sequence is TGTGCCAGCAGACCCCCGGGACAGGGTCTCGAGCAGTACTTC. Translation gives CASRPPGQGLEQYF.

V and J are TRBV7-2 and TRBJ1-5; D perhaps matches TRBD1 (5 bases). Trimming removed 5 bases at V and 6 bases at J, with 14 bases between. The germline gives CDR1 SGHTA, CDR2 FQGNSA. The CDR3 runs to 14 residues. The CDR3 loop reads CASSPTGVSQPQHF. CDR3 nucleotide sequence: TGTGCCAGCAGCCCCACAGGTGTAAGTCAGCCCCAGCATTTT.

This chain joins TRBV15 and TRBJ2-5; 7 bases are a match to TRBD2. The V gene end was trimmed by 2 bases and the J gene end by 4 bases; junction bases not matched to a gene: 7. Germline loops: CDR1 LNHNV, CDR2 YYDKDF (reference sequence). This CDR3 contains 15 residues. In DNA form, the CDR3 reads TGTGCCACCAGCAGAAACCGACTAGCTTCAGAGACCCAGTACTTC. Amino acids: CATSRNRLASETQYF.

The chain is built from TRBV10-3 and TRBJ2-5; D perhaps matches TRBD2 (6 bases). This CDR3 region has 13 residues. Per the germline V gene, CDR1 is ENHRY and CDR2 is SYGVKD. Trimming pared 5 bases from V and 5 bases from J, leaving 12 bases between. The CDR3 sequence: CAISHGGPETQYF. CDR3 DNA sequence: TGTGCCATCAGTCACGGAGGGCCGGAGACCCAGTACTTC.

V gene TRBV7-2 combines with J gene TRBJ2-1; weak D call: TRBD2 (5 bases). V lost 5 bases to trimming and J lost 9 bases, with 14 bases between them. The CDR3 totals 13 residues. Germline V gene sequence: CDR1 SGHTA, CDR2 FQGNSA. CDR3 residues: CASSPPIRGEQFF. For the CDR3, the DNA is TGTGCCAGCAGCCCACCTATTCGGGGTGAGCAGTTCTTC.

This chain connects TRBV4-2 to TRBJ2-3; 8 nucleotides align to TRBD2. J was trimmed by 6 bases and V by 0 bases; bases with no gene match: 11. Germline V gives CDR1 LGHNA, CDR2 YNFKEQ. The CDR3 consists of 17 residues. CDR3 sequence reads: CASSQDRGGPPYDTQYF. The CDR3 nucleotides read TGTGCCAGCAGCCAAGACCGGGGGGGCCCACCATACGATACGCAGTATTTT.

The chain employs TRBV7-3 and TRBJ2-1; 9 bases line up with TRBD2. The V gene's germline CDR1 is SGHTA and CDR2 FQGTGA. The ends lost 2 bases at V and 5 bases at J; junction bases unmatched: 4. The CDR3 totals 15 residues. The CDR3 coding sequence is TGTGCCAGCAGCTTAGCGGGGGGGCAACACAATGAGCAGTTCTTC. It encodes CASSLAGGQHNEQFF.

The chain uses TRBV6-2 or TRBV6-3 and TRBJ1-1; D may be TRBD1 (5 bases). Germline V lookup: CDR1 MNHEY, CDR2 SVGEGT. V lost 4 bases, J lost 8 bases, and 20 bases lay in between. The CDR3 is made up of 15 amino acids. CDR3 sequence (DNA): TGTGCCAGCAGTTTCGCGGGACGGGGCTTGAGGGAAGCTTTCTTT. Protein product: CASSFAGRGLREAFF.

The rearrangement links TRBV5-1 to TRBJ2-1, with 7 bases aligning to TRBD1. CDR3 length: 18 residues. CDR1 and CDR2 from the germline V gene are SGHRS and YFSETQ. V lost 1 base and J lost 2; bases outside the gene matches: 12. CDR3 loop: CASSLFPHHGTAYNEQFF. The CDR3 DNA is TGCGCCAGCAGCTTGTTCCCCCACCACGGGACAGCCTACAATGAGCAGTTCTTC.